Below are 26 T cell receptor beta chains sequenced from a single sample in a study of OX40 agonist ivuxolimab in advanced cancers. The repertoire was sequenced with immunoSEQ multiplex PCR; TCRdb's copy has only in-frame clones and lacks some. This table has 60,000 to 90,000 clones, about nine tenths appearing once. Specimen: CD4+ or CD8+ T cells sorted from blood, collected in a trial of the OX40 agonist ivuxolimab. The source is an adult with an advanced solid tumor such as melanoma, head and neck, liver or kidney cancer.

This chain links TRBV28 with TRBJ2-3; 9 bases are shared with TRBD2. CDR3 length: 16 residues. The germline CDR1 and CDR2 sequences are MDHEN and SYDVKM. V lost 3 bases to trimming and J lost 4 bases; unmatched junction nucleotides: 8. The CDR3, as DNA: TGTGCCAGCAGTTTTCGTTTGCGGGGGGGCTCAGATACGCAGTATTTT. Protein sequence: CASSFRLRGGSDTQYF.

This sequence joins TRBV2 and TRBJ2-1; 7 bases are shared with TRBD1. The CDR3 runs to 13 residues. The V and J ends lost 8 bases and 3 bases, in that order; junction bases with no gene match: 4. CDR1 is SNHLY and CDR2 is FYNNEI in the germline V gene. CDR3 coding DNA: TGTGCCAGCGGGGACAGACTCTACAATGAGCAGTTCTTC. Translating it yields CASGDRLYNEQFF.

The V gene is TRBV6-5, the J gene TRBJ2-1; 13 positions agree with TRBD2. Germline CDR1 MNHEY, CDR2 SVGAGI. The ends lost 5 bases at V and 9 bases at J; junction bases unmatched: 4. CDR3 length: 14 amino acids. The CDR3 coding sequence is TGTGCCAGCAGTACTAGCGGGGGGGCGAGTGAGCAGTTCTTC. Translated, it gives CASSTSGGASEQFF.

V gene TRBV18 combines with J gene TRBJ1-5; 8 bases are shared with TRBD1. Unmatched junction bases numbered 9, after V lost 3 bases and J lost 5 bases. CDR1 and CDR2 (germline): KGHSH, LQKENI. CDR3 length: 16 amino acids. The CDR3 nucleotides are TGTGCCAGCTCACCGTCCGGGACAGGATTGGATCAGCCCCAGCATTTT. This codes for CASSPSGTGLDQPQHF.

This chain links TRBV28 with TRBJ2-2, with TRBD1 identical over 10 bases. Trimming removed 10 bases from V and 5 bases from J; junction bases left unmatched: 7. CDR1 and CDR2 (germline): MDHEN, SYDVKM. The CDR3 has 14 amino acids. For the CDR3, the DNA is TGTGCCACCCCTCGGACAGGGGGGACCGGGGAGCTGTTTTTT. It is translated as CATPRTGGTGELFF. Full variable domain (rest looked up from reference TRBV28 and TRBJ2-2): DVKVTQSSRYLVKRTGEKVFLECVQDMDHENMFWYRQDPGLGLRLIYFSYDVKMKEKGDIPEGYSVSREKKERFSLILESASTNQTSMYLCATPRTGGTGELFFGEGSRLTVL.

This chain links TRBV5-1 with TRBJ1-4; 8 bases agree with TRBD1. Germline trimming cut 0 bases from V and 5 bases from J; bases unmatched to any gene: 3. The CDR3 extends over 15 amino acids. CDR1 SGHRS and CDR2 YFSETQ come from the germline V gene. For the CDR3, the DNA is TGCGCCAGCAGCTTGGTATGGGACAGGAATGAAAAACTGTTTTTT. Its translation: CASSLVWDRNEKLFF.

V is TRBV5-6 and J is TRBJ2-1; 8 bases fit TRBD2. The CDR3 totals 17 residues. With 4 bases clipped from V and 7 bases from J, the junction kept 16 bases outside the gene matches. CDR1 and CDR2 (germline): SGHDT, YYEEEE. The CDR3 sequence: CASSQASVGGDWNEQFF. CDR3 in DNA: TGTGCCAGCAGCCAAGCCAGCGTCGGGGGGGACTGGAATGAGCAGTTCTTC.

The table lists this clone with a count of one. The chain is built from TRBV4-3 and TRBJ1-1; the D gene is possibly TRBD1 (6 bases). Trimming cost V 0 bases and J 13 bases, with 12 bases left between them. The germline gives CDR1 LGHNA, CDR2 YSLEER. The CDR3 has 12 residues. This CDR3 reads CASSQEANRVFF. Written as DNA, the CDR3 is TGCGCCAGCAGCCAAGAGGCCAACAGGGTTTTCTTT.

The chain couples TRBV27 to TRBJ1-1; D gene ambiguous. V was cut by 7 bases and J by 2 bases, with 14 bases left in between. CDR3 length: 14 residues. Germline V lookup: CDR1 MNHEY, CDR2 SMNVEV (reference sequence). The CDR3 bases are TGTGCCAGCACCTTAGAATGGGGTAACACTGAAGCTTTCTTT. Translation gives CASTLEWGNTEAFF.

The rearrangement joins TRBV6-5 to TRBJ1-6, with D unclear. The V end was cut by 8 bases, the J end by 7 bases, with 15 bases between. CDR1 MNHEY and CDR2 SVGAGI come from the germline V gene. The CDR3 has 14 amino acids. The CDR3 is CASAVQLGNSPLHF. As DNA, the CDR3 is TGTGCCAGCGCCGTGCAATTGGGAAATTCACCCCTCCACTTT.

V and J are TRBV6-6 and TRBJ2-3, with D maybe TRBD2 (6 bases). Germline V gene data show CDR1 as MNHNY and CDR2 as SVGAGI (reference sequence). The CDR3 is 13 amino acids. Trimming shortened V by 7 bases and J by 2 bases, and 10 bases separated the two germline ends. CDR3: CASTRDSTDTQYF. The CDR3 DNA follows: TGTGCCAGCACCCGGGACTCCACAGATACGCAGTATTTT.

This clone was picked up a small number of times. The chain couples TRBV5-1 to TRBJ1-2; 7 bases are a match to TRBD1. CDR1 is SGHRS and CDR2 is YFSETQ in the germline V gene. The CDR3 is 14 residues long. After removal of 0 bases from V and 2 bases from J, the junction contained 1 base not matched to a gene. CDR3 loop: CASSLGGQNYGYTF. For the CDR3, the DNA is TGCGCCAGCAGCTTGGGGGGACAGAACTATGGCTACACCTTC.

The chain joins TRBV28 to TRBJ2-1; 12 positions agree with TRBD2. Germline V CDR1 and CDR2: MDHEN, SYDVKM. CDR3 length equals 17 residues. V lost 6 bases to trimming and J lost 1 base; unmatched junction nucleotides: 7. This CDR3 reads CASSTGTSGLSYNEQFF. The CDR3 DNA follows: TGTGCCAGCAGCACCGGGACTAGCGGGCTTTCCTACAATGAGCAGTTCTTC.

This sequence joins TRBV19 and TRBJ2-1, with D possibly matching TRBD2 (6 bases). V was shortened by 5 bases and J by 6 bases, with 14 bases between the two germline ends. This CDR3 region has 14 residues. Germline V CDR1 and CDR2: LNHDA, SQIVND (reference sequence). The CDR3 reads CASSFDGTPNEQFF. The CDR3, as DNA: TGTGCCAGTAGTTTCGACGGGACTCCCAATGAGCAGTTCTTC.

V usage is TRBV7-2 and J usage is TRBJ2-1, with 8 bases matching TRBD1. The CDR3 covers 18 residues. Germline V CDR1 and CDR2: SGHTA, FQGNSA. Trimming took 5 bases from V and 4 from J; bases not matched to a gene: 16. CDR3 in DNA: TGTGCCAGCAGCAAAATGGGGGGCGGGACAGGTAATTACAATGAGCAGTTCTTC. It translates to CASSKMGGGTGNYNEQFF. Full variable domain (missing parts from reference TRBV7-2 and TRBJ2-1): GAGVSQSPSNKVTEKGKDVELRCDPISGHTALYWYRQSLGQGLEFLIYFQGNSAPDKSGLPSDRFSAERTGGSVSTLTIQRTQQEDSAVYLCASSKMGGGTGNYNEQFFGPGTRLTVL.

The rearrangement joins TRBV5-1 to TRBJ1-2; D is uncertain. Trimming stripped 0 bases from V and 3 bases from J, with 12 bases between. The CDR3 is made up of 15 amino acids. Germline V gene sequence: CDR1 SGHRS, CDR2 YFSETQ. CDR3 coding DNA: TGCGCCAGCAGCTTGGGCACAAGCCGAGACTATGGCTACACCTTC. It translates to CASSLGTSRDYGYTF. The full variable domain, with the rest looked up from reference TRBV5-1 and TRBJ1-2, is KAGVTQTPRYLIKTRGQQVTLSCSPISGHRSVSWYQQTPGQGLQFLFEYFSETQRNKGNFPGRFSGRQFSNSRSEMNVSTLELGDSALYLCASSLGTSRDYGYTFGSGTRLTVV.

V usage is TRBV5-1 and J usage is TRBJ2-3; D may be TRBD1 (6 bases). The V and J ends lost 4 bases and 1 base respectively, with 13 bases between them. Germline V lookup: CDR1 SGHRS, CDR2 YFSETQ. This CDR3 is 15 amino acids long. CDR3 loop: CASSPTWTGTDTQYF. DNA of the CDR3: TGCGCCAGCAGCCCGACATGGACAGGCACAGATACGCAGTATTTT. Looking up the rest from reference TRBV5-1 and TRBJ2-3 gives the full variable domain: KAGVTQTPRYLIKTRGQQVTLSCSPISGHRSVSWYQQTPGQGLQFLFEYFSETQRNKGNFPGRFSGRQFSNSRSEMNVSTLELGDSALYLCASSPTWTGTDTQYFGPGTRLTVL.

This clone has just one count. The J gene is TRBJ2-1, the V gene TRBV29-1, with TRBD1 identical over 9 bases. The ends lost 5 bases at V and 4 bases at J; junction bases unmatched: 3. The germline V gene encodes CDR1 SQVTM and CDR2 ANQGSEA. The length of the CDR3 is 13 residues. The CDR3 region is CSVRGTGYNEQFF. CDR3 DNA sequence: TGCAGCGTTCGGGGGACAGGGTACAATGAGCAGTTCTTC.

This chain joins TRBV7-9 and TRBJ1-3; unclear D gene. There are 13 residues in the CDR3. The V gene's germline CDR1 is SEHNR and CDR2 FQNEAQ (reference sequence). Trimming cost V 0 bases and J 7 bases, with 7 bases left between them. DNA for the CDR3: TGTGCCAGCAGCTTAGCAGGGAGCAACACCATATATTTT. This translates into CASSLAGSNTIYF.

This sequence joins TRBV11-2 and TRBJ2-5, with TRBD2 matching 9 bases. This CDR3 has 15 amino acids. Germline V gene sequence: CDR1 SGHAT, CDR2 FQNNGV. The junction had 4 bases not matched to a gene; V was cut back by 1 base and J by 4 bases. The CDR3, as DNA: TGTGCCAGCAGCTTAGGCGGGGGGGAACGAGAGACCCAGTACTTC. Its translation: CASSLGGGERETQYF.

This sequence joins TRBV18 and TRBJ2-7; 12 nucleotides match TRBD1. In germline, CDR1 is KGHSH, CDR2 LQKENI. The CDR3 runs 19 residues. V shed 3 bases and J 1 base; nucleotides not matched to a gene: 13. In nucleotides, the CDR3 is TGTGCCAGCTCACCCCTACCGGGACAGGGGGCGAGCAATTCCTACGAGCAGTACTTC. This encodes CASSPLPGQGASNSYEQYF.

V usage is TRBV4-3 and J usage is TRBJ2-1, with D possibly called TRBD1 or TRBD2 (5 bases each). The CDR3 runs to 15 residues. Between the trimmed V and J ends, which lost 3 bases and 3 bases, there was a span of 12 bases. Germline V gene sequence: CDR1 LGHNA, CDR2 YSLEER. The CDR3 DNA reads as TGCGCCAGCAGCCAGGCTCGGGACCTCTACAATGAGCAGTTCTTC. Amino acids: CASSQARDLYNEQFF.

V is TRBV5-1 and J is TRBJ1-3; D is unclear. The germline V gene has CDR1 SGHRS and CDR2 YFSETQ. The CDR3 runs 15 residues. V lost 0 bases to trimming and J lost 0 bases, with 7 bases between them. The CDR3 loop reads CASSLDGFSGNTIYF. The CDR3 nucleotides are TGCGCCAGCAGCTTGGACGGTTTCTCTGGAAACACCATATATTTT.

The chain is built from TRBV7-3 and TRBJ2-5, with 8 positions matching TRBD1. The germline gives CDR1 SGHTA, CDR2 FQGTGA. This CDR3 comprises 13 residues. V shed 5 bases and J 4 bases; nucleotides not matched to a gene: 3. DNA of the CDR3: TGTGCCAGCAGCCTCGGACAGGGAGAGACCCAGTACTTC. Protein: CASSLGQGETQYF.

The rearrangement links TRBV5-4 to TRBJ2-7; 9 bases match TRBD2. The CDR3 sequence is 17 residues long. The V segment lost 1 base and the J segment 3 bases; nucleotides outside the gene matches: 11. Germline CDR1 reads SGHNT; CDR2 reads YYREEE (reference sequence). This CDR3 is CASSLSSGAGLGYEQYF. For the CDR3, the DNA is TGTGCCAGCAGCTTGTCTAGCGGGGCGGGTCTGGGCTACGAGCAGTACTTC.

In this sample, this clone is medium-sized. This specimen includes other DNA sequences encoding the same CDR3. V and J are TRBV18 and TRBJ1-1; the D gene is possibly TRBD1 (5 bases). The CDR3 runs to 13 residues. Looked up from germline, CDR1 is KGHSH and CDR2 is LQKENI. Between the trimmed V and J ends, which lost 3 bases and 0 bases, there was a span of 5 bases. The DNA of the CDR3 is TGTGCCAGCTCACCGGACATGAACACTGAAGCTTTCTTT. Its translation is CASSPDMNTEAFF.